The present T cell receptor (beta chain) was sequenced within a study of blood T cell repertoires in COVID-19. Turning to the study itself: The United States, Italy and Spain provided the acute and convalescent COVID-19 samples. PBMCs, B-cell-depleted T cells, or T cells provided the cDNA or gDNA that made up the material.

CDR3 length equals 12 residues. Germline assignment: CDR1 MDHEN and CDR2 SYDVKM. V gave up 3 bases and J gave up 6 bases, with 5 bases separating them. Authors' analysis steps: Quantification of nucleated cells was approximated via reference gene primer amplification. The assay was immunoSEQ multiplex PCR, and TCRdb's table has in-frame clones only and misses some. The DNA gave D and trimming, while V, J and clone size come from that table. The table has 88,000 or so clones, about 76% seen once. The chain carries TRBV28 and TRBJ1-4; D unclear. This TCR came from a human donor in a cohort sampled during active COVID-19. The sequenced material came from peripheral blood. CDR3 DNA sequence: TGTGCCAGCAGTTTTCTCTATGAAAAACTGTTTTTT. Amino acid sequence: CASSFLYEKLFF.